This T cell receptor (beta chain) was sequenced in a study of CD8 T cells in ankylosing spondylitis. Quantitative 5'-RACE with molecular barcodes produced the TCR beta libraries. Via MiXCR, TCRdb re-called the 5' RACE reads, giving one row per CDR3 protein. The sample comprises some 800,000 distinct CDR3 sequences, approximately 12% of which are singletons, and 0.45% to 0.6% rests with the top ten. From germline, CDR1 is DFQATT and CDR2 SNEGSKA (reference sequence). This CDR3 comprises 17 residues. The V gene end was trimmed by 6 bases and the J gene end by 5 bases; junction bases not matched to a gene: 21. Broader study findings: What seemed typical of ankylosing spondylitis blood was a TCR beta motif built from roughly eight highly homologous variants. CD8+ by phenotype, disease-linked clones were relatively rare in peripheral blood.

The table lists this clonotype with a few counts. Its antigen is still unknown. The specimen sequenced was blood, either unsorted or a sorted T cell fraction (not recorded which). The V gene is TRBV20-1, the J gene TRBJ2-5; TRBD1 matches 7 bases. The TCR comes from a male donor with ankylosing spondylitis. CDR3 sequence reads: CSAPPGNRGASTETQYF. The DNA for the CDR3 is TGCAGTGCGCCCCCCGGGAACAGGGGTGCCAGTACCGAGACCCAGTACTTC.